This TCR beta chain comes out of a study of T-cell memory formation after mild COVID-19. TCRdb ran MiXCR on the 5' RACE reads and lists one entry per CDR3 protein. Among 280,000 or so distinct CDR3 sequences listed, 8% to 9% were seen once. This CDR3 contains 17 residues. The V gene end was trimmed by 1 base and the J gene end by 4 bases; junction bases not matched to a gene: 9. Germline V gene data show CDR1 as SGHDT and CDR2 as YYEEEE. The rearrangement joins TRBV5-6 to TRBJ2-5, with TRBD2 identical over 11 bases. The origin of this receptor is a man aged 18 to 29 who had mild COVID-19 (a few samples of this study predate the infection). Cell type and time point are not known. Sequencing was carried out using PBMCs or a T cell subset sorted from them (not recorded which). DNA for the CDR3: TGTGCCAGCAGCTTGAGGTTAGCGGGGGGGCCTGGAGAGACCCAGTACTTC. Translated: CASSLRLAGGPGETQYF.